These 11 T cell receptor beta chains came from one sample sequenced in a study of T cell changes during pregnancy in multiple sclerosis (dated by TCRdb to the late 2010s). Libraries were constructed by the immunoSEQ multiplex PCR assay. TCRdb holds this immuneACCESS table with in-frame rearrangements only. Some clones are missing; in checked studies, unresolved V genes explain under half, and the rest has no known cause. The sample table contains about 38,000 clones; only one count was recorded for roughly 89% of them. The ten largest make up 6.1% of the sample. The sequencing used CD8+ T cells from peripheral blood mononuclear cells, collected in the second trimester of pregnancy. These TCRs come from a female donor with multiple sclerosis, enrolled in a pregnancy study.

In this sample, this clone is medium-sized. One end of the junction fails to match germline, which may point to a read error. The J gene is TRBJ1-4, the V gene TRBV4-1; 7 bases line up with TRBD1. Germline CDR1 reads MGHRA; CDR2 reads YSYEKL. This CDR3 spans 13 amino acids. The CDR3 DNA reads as TGCGCCAGCAGACAAGGGACAGCTGAAAAACTGTTTTTT. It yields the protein CASRQGTAEKLFF.

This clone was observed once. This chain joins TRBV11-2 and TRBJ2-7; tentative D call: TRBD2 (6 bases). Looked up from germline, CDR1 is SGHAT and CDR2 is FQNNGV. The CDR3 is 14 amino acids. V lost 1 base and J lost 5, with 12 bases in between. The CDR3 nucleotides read TGTGCCAGCAGCTTAGCTAGCGATACACACGAGCAGTACTTC. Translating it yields CASSLASDTHEQYF.

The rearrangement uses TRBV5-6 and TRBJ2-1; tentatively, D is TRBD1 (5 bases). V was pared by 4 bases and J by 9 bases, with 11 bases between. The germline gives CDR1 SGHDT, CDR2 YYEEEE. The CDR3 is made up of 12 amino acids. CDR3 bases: TGTGCCAGCAGCCCGGGTCAGGGTGAGCAGTTCTTC. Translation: CASSPGQGEQFF. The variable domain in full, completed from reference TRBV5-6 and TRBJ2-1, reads DAGVTQSPTHLIKTRGQQVTLRCSPKSGHDTVSWYQQALGQGPQFIFQYYEEEERQRGNFPDRFSGHQFPNYSSELNVNALLLGDSALYLCASSPGQGEQFFGPGTRLTVL.

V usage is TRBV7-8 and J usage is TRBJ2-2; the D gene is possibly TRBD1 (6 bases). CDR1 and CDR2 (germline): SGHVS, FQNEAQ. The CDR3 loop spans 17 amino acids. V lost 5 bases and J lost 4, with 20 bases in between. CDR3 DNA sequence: TGTGCCAGCAGCCGAGTAGGGGGTTATGAACGCACCGGGGAGCTGTTTTTT. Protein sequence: CASSRVGGYERTGELFF.

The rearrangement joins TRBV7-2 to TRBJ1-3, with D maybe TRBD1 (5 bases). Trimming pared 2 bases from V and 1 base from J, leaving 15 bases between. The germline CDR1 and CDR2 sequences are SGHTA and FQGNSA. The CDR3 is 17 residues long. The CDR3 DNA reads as TGTGCCAGCAGCTTAATGGTTGGGCAGGGATCTGGAAACACCATATATTTT. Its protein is CASSLMVGQGSGNTIYF.

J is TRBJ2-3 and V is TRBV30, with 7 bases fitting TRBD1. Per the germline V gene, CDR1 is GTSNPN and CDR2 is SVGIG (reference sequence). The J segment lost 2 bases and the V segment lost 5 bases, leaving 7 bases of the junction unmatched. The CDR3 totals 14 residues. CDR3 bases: TGTGCCTGGGAGACAGGGTATGTCACAGATACGCAGTATTTT. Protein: CAWETGYVTDTQYF.

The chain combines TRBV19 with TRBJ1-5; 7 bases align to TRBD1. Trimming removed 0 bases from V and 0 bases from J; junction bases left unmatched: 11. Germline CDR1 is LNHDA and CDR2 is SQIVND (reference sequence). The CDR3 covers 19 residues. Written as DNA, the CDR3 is TGTGCCAGTAGTATAGATCATCGGGACAGCCAATATAGCAATCAGCCCCAGCATTTT. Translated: CASSIDHRDSQYSNQPQHF.

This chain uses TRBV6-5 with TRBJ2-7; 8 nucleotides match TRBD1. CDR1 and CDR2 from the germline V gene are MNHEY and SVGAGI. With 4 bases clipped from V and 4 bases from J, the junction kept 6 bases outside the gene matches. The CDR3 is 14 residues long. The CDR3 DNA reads TGTGCCAGCAGTTTAGGACAGGGTCCTTACGAGCAGTACTTC. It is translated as CASSLGQGPYEQYF.

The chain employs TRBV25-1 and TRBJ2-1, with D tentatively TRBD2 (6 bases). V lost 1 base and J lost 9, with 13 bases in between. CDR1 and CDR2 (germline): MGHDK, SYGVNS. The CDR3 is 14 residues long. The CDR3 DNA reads TGTGCCAGCAGTGAATCGGTCCAGCGGGTTGAGCAGTTCTTC. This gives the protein CASSESVQRVEQFF. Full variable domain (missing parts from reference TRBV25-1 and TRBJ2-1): EADIYQTPRYLVIGTGKKITLECSQTMGHDKMYWYQQDPGMELHLIHYSYGVNSTEKGDLSSESTVSRIRTEHFPLTLESARPSHTSQYLCASSESVQRVEQFFGPGTRLTVL.

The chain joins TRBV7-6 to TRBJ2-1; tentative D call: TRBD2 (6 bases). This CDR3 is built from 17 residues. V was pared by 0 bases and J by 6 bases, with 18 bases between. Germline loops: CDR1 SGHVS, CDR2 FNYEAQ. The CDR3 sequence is CASSLARDSPESNEQFF. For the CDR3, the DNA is TGTGCCAGCAGCTTAGCCCGGGACTCACCAGAGTCCAATGAGCAGTTCTTC.

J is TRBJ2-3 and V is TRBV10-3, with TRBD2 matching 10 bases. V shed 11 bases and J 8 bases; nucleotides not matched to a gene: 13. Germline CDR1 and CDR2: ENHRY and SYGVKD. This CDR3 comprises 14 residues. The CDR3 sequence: CASKASGREGTQYF. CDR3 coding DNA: TGTGCCTCCAAGGCCAGCGGGAGGGAGGGTACGCAGTATTTT.